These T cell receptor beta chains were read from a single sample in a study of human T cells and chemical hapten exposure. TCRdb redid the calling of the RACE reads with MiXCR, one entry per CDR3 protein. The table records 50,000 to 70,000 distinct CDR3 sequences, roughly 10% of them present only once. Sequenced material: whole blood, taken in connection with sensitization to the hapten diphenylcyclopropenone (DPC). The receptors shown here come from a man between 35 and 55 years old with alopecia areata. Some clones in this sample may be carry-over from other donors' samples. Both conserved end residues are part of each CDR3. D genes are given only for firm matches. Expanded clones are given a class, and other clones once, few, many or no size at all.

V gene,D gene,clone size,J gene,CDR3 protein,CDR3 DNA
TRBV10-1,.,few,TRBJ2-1,CASSGGTSYNEQFF,TGCGCCAGCAGTGGCGGGACATCCTACAATGAGCAGTTCTTC
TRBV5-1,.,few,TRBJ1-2,CASSLAQGDGYTF,TGCGCCAGCAGCTTGGCACAGGGAGATGGCTACACCTTC
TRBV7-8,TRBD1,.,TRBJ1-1,CASSLFTGGNTEAFF,TGTGCCAGCAGCTTATTTACAGGGGGGAACACTGAAGCTTTCTTT
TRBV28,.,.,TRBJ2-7,CASGLTGGAYEQYF,TGTGCCAGCGGACTTACAGGGGGGGCCTACGAGCAGTACTTC
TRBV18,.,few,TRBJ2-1,CASSRSGHQWEQFF,TGTGCCAGCTCAAGATCGGGACACCAGTGGGAGCAGTTCTTC
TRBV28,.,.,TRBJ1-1,CASSFGRGITAFF,TGTGCCAGCAGTTTTGGGAGGGGGATAACGGCTTTCTTT
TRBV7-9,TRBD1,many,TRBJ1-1,CASSLVQGSTEAFF,TGTGCCAGCAGCTTAGTACAGGGGTCCACTGAAGCTTTCTTT
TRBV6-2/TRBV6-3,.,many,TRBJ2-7,CASSYSRGMGNEQYF,TGTGCCAGCAGTTACTCCCGGGGAATGGGGAACGAGCAGTACTTC
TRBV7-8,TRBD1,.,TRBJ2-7,CASSLEGGAYYEQYF,TGTGCCAGCAGCTTAGAAGGGGGCGCGTACTACGAGCAGTACTTC
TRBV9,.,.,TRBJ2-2,CASSGEDPGRVGLNTGELFF,TGTGCCAGCAGTGGGGAGGACCCCGGCCGGGTTGGCCTAAACACCGGGGAGCTGTTTTTT
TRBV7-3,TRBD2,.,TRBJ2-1,CASSLAGAFGEQFF,TGTGCCAGCAGCTTAGCGGGAGCGTTCGGTGAGCAGTTCTTC
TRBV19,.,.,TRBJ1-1,CASSMRANTEAFF,TGTGCCAGTAGTATGAGAGCGAACACTGAAGCTTTCTTT
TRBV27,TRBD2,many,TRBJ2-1,CASSSRVAGRYNEQFF,TGTGCCAGCAGTTCCAGGGTAGCGGGTCGGTACAATGAGCAGTTCTTC
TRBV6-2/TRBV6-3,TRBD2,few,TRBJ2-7,CASSYDLSSPGLAGFYEQYF,TGTGCCAGCAGTTACGATCTCTCTTCCCCGGGACTAGCGGGATTCTACGAGCAGTACTTC
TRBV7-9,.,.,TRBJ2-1,CASTPRITGRDNEQFF,TGTGCCAGCACCCCCCGTATTACAGGGAGAGATAATGAGCAGTTCTTC
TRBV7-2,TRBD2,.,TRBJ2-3,CASSLAGTSGRAGDTQYF,TGTGCCAGCAGCTTAGCGGGGACTAGCGGGAGGGCAGGGGATACGCAGTATTTT
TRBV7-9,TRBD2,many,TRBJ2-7,CASSAGLAGAYEQYF,TGTGCCAGCAGCGCCGGACTAGCGGGAGCCTACGAGCAGTACTTC
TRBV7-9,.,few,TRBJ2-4,CASSLAVGAKNIQYF,TGTGCCAGCAGCTTAGCGGTCGGGGCCAAAAACATTCAGTACTTC
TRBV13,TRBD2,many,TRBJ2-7,CASRPGLAEPYEQYF,TGTGCCAGCAGGCCTGGACTAGCGGAGCCCTACGAGCAGTACTTC
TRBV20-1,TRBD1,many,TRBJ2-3,CSVALGTGGYTDTQYF,TGCAGTGTAGCCCTTGGGACAGGGGGCTACACAGATACGCAGTATTTT
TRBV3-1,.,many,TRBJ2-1,CASRHLGGSYNEQFF,TGTGCCAGCAGACACCTGGGTGGGTCCTACAATGAGCAGTTCTTC
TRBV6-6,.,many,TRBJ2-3,CASTPPGAVLDTQYF,TGTGCCAGCACACCGCCGGGAGCGGTACTAGATACGCAGTATTTT
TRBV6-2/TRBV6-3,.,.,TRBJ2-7,CASSPDIPTRQYF,TGTGCCAGCAGTCCAGATATTCCTACGAGGCAGTACTTC
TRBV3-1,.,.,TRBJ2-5,CASSQGLWTQYF,TGTGCCAGCAGCCAAGGCCTATGGACCCAGTACTTC
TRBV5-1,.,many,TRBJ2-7,CASSLPGRTYEQYF,TGCGCCAGCAGCTTGCCCGGGAGAACCTACGAGCAGTACTTC
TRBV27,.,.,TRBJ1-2,CASSFTSVPFNYGYTF,TGTGCCAGCAGTTTTACGTCGGTCCCCTTTAACTATGGCTACACCTTC
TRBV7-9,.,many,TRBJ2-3,CASSHIQTSTDTQYF,TGTGCCAGCAGCCACATACAGACTAGCACAGATACGCAGTATTTT
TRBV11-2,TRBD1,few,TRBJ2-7,CASSLNDRDREYEQYF,TGTGCCAGCAGCCTTAACGACCGGGACAGGGAATACGAGCAGTACTTC
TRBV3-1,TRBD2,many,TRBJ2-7,CASSQGTSGYEQYF,TGTGCCAGCAGCCAAGGAACTAGCGGGTACGAGCAGTACTTC
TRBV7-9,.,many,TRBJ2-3,CASSLAGSGSTDTQYF,TGTGCCAGCAGCTTAGCGGGGAGCGGAAGCACAGATACGCAGTATTTT
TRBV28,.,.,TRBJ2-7,CASSMTGISYEQYF,TGTGCCAGCAGTATGACTGGGATTTCCTACGAGCAGTACTTC
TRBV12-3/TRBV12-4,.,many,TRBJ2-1,CASSPGLGWFF,TGTGCCAGCAGTCCGGGATTAGGTTGGTTCTTC
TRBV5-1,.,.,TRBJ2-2,CASSLARGTSTTGELFF,TGCGCCAGCAGCTTGGCCAGGGGCACCTCGACCACCGGGGAGCTGTTTTTT
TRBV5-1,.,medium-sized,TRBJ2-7,CASSSQAGGTYEQYF,TGCGCCAGCAGCTCCCAGGCTGGGGGTACCTACGAGCAGTACTTC
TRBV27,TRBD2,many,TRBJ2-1,CASSTRTSAFYNEQFF,TGTGCCAGCAGTACCCGGACTAGCGCCTTCTACAATGAGCAGTTCTTC